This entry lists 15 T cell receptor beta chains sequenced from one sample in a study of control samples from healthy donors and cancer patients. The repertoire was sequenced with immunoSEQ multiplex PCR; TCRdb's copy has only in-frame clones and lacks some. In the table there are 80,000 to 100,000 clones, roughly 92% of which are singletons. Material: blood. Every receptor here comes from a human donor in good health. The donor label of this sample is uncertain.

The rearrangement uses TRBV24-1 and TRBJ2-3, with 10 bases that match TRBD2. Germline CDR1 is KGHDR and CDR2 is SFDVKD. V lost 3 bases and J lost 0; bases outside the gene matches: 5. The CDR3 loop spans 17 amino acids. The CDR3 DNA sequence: TGTGCCACCAGTGATCAGGCTAGCGGGGGTAGCACAGATACGCAGTATTTT. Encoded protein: CATSDQASGGSTDTQYF.

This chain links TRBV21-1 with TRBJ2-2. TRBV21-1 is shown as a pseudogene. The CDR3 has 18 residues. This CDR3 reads CASSKALFRQLHTGELFF. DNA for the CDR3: TGTGCCAGCAGCAAAGCGCTTTTTAGGCAGCTTCACACCGGGGAGCTGTTTTTT.

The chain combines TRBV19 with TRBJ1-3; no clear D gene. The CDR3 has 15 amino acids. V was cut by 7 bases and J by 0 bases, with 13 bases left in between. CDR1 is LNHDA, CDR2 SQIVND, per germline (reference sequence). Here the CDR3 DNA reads TGTGCCAGTACAACGGCCAGTAACTCTGGAAACACCATATATTTT. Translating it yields CASTTASNSGNTIYF.

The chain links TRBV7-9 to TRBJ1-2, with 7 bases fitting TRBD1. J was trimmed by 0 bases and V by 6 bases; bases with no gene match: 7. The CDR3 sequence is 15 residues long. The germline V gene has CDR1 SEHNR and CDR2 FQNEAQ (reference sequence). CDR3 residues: CASRARQGANYGYTF. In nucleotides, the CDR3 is TGTGCCAGCAGGGCCCGACAGGGAGCTAACTATGGCTACACCTTC.

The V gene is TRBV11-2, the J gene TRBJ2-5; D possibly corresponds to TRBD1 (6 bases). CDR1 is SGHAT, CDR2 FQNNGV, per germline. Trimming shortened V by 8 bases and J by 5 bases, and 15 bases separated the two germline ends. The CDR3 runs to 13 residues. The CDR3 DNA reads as TGTGCCAGCCGTCAGGGGATTCTGGAGACCCAGTACTTC. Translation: CASRQGILETQYF.

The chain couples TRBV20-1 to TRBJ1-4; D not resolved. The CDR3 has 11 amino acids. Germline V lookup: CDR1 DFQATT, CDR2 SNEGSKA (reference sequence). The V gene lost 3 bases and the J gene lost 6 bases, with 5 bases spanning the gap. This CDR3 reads CSARDDEKLFF. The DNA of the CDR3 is TGCAGTGCTAGGGATGATGAAAAACTGTTTTTT.

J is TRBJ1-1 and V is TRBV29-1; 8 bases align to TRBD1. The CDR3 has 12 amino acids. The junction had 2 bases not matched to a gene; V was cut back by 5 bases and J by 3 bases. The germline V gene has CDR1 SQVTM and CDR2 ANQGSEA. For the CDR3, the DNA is TGCAGCGTTCACAGGGGGGACACTGAAGCTTTCTTT. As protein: CSVHRGDTEAFF. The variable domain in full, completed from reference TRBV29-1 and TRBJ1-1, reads SAVISQKPSRDICQRGTSLTIQCQVDSQVTMMFWYRQQPGQSLTLIATANQGSEATYESGFVIDKFPISRPNLTFSTLTVSNMSPEDSSIYLCSVHRGDTEAFFGQGTRLTVV.

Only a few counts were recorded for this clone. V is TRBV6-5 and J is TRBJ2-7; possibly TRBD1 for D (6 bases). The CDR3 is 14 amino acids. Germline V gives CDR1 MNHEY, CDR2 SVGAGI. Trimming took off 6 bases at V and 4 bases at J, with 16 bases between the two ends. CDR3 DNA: TGTGCCAGCAGCAACAGGGAATCCCTTTACGAGCAGTACTTC. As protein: CASSNRESLYEQYF.

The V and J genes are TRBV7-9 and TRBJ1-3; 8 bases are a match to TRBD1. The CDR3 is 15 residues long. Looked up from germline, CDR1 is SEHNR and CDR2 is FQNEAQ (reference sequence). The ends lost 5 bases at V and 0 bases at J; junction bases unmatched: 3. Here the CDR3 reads CASSPGTGSGNTIYF. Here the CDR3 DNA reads TGTGCCAGCAGCCCCGGGACAGGCTCTGGAAACACCATATATTTT.

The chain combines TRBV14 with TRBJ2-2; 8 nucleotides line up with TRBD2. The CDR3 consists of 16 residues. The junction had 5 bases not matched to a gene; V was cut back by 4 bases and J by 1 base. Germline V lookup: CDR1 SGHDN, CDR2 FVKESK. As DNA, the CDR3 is TGTGCCAGCAGCCTTATAAGCGGGGGGAACACCGGGGAGCTGTTTTTT. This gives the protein CASSLISGGNTGELFF.

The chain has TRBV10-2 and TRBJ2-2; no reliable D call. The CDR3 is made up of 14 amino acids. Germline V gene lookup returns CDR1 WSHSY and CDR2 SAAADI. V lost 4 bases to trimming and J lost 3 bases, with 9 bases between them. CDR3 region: CASSGSVDTGELFF. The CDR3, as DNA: TGCGCCAGCAGTGGTAGTGTAGACACCGGGGAGCTGTTTTTT.

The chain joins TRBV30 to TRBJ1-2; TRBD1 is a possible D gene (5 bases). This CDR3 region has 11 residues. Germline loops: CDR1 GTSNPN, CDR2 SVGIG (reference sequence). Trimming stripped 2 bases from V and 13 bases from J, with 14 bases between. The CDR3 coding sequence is TGTGCCTGGAGTCTCCAGGGTCCTTGCACCTTC. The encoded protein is CAWSLQGPCTF.

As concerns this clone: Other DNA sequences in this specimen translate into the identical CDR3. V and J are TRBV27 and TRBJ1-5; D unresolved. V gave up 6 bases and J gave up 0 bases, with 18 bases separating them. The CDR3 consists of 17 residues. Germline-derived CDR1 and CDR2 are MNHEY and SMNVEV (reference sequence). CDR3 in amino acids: CASRPGGEGYSNQPQHF. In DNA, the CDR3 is TGTGCCAGCAGACCCGGCGGGGAAGGTTATAGCAATCAGCCCCAGCATTTT.

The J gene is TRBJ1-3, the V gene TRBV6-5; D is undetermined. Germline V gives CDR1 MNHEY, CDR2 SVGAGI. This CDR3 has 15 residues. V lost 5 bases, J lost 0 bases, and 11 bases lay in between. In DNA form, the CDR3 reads TGTGCCAGCAGTACCGGACGGTTCTCTGGAAACACCATATATTTT. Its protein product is CASSTGRFSGNTIYF.

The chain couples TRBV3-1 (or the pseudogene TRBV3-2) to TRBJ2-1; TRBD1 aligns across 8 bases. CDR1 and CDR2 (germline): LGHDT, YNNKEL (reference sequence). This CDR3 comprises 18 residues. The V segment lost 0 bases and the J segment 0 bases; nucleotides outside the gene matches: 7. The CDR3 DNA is TGTGCCAGCAGCCAAGAATTGGACAGGGTGAGCTCCTACAATGAGCAGTTCTTC. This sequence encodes CASSQELDRVSSYNEQFF.